This T cell receptor beta chain is from a study of OX40 agonist ivuxolimab in advanced cancers. Study at large: Patients were dosed intravenously with ivuxolimab at 0.01 to 10 mg/kg every 2 weeks.

Assay: immunoSEQ multiplex PCR; the TCRdb copy retains only in-frame clones and omits some. There are about 69,000 clones in the sample; around nine tenths occur only once, and approximately 6% lies in the top ten. The sample in question was CD4+ or CD8+ T cells sorted from blood, obtained in a trial of the OX40 agonist ivuxolimab. The sequence derives from an adult with an advanced solid tumor such as melanoma, head and neck, liver or kidney cancer.

CDR3 amino acids: CASSIDRASGGRTGELFF. CDR3 in DNA: TGTGCCAGTAGTATAGATCGGGCTAGCGGGGGGCGCACCGGGGAGCTGTTTTTT. The chain couples TRBV19 to TRBJ2-2; 11 bases line up with TRBD2. The trim removed 0 bases at V and 4 bases at J, leaving 7 bases unmatched. CDR1 LNHDA and CDR2 SQIVND come from the germline V gene (reference sequence). The CDR3 runs to 18 residues.